This T cell receptor (beta chain) originates from a study of cytomegalovirus exposure and HLA in healthy donors. Healthy bone marrow donors formed the donor group. PCR used 60 Vbeta primers and 13 Jbeta primers. Original handling: Some 10 million of 65 million to 95 million unique TCR beta chains were shared, per a later count. Produced via immunoSEQ multiplex PCR; TCRdb's table is partial and in-frame only. That table gives V, J and clone size, and the DNA gave D and trimming. The table records roughly 180,000 clones, around 77% of them present only once. V lost 2 bases and J lost 2, with 16 bases in between. CDR3 size: 16 residues. CDR1 and CDR2 from the germline V gene are MNHNS and SASEGT.

The specimen was PBMCs. The clonotype comes from a woman in her thirties in good health and CMV-seronegative. The chain combines TRBV6-1 with TRBJ2-7, with TRBD1 as a possible D gene (6 bases). This chain's CDR3 is CASSEIQGRATYEQYF. The DNA of the CDR3 is TGTGCCAGCAGTGAAATACAGGGAAGGGCCACCTACGAGCAGTACTTC.